One sample yielded the 11 T cell receptor beta chains listed below, sequenced in a study of T cell responses to AZD1222 COVID-19 vaccine. Some clones are missing from TCRdb's copy, which holds only in-frame ones; the method was immunoSEQ multiplex PCR. The sample has nearly 90,000 clones; just over 85% are singletons. The source material was peripheral blood, sampled on day 0 of MenACWY control vaccination. The receptor set was obtained from an adult in good health.

The rearrangement uses TRBV11-2 and TRBJ1-1, with D possibly TRBD1 on 5 matching bases. The CDR3 contains 17 residues. The ends were cut back, 5 bases at V and 1 base at J, with 20 bases in the middle. Germline-derived CDR1 and CDR2 are SGHAT and FQNNGV. Here the CDR3 reads CASSPRGGPWSNTEAFF. CDR3 in DNA: TGTGCCAGCAGCCCCCGGGGGGGTCCCTGGTCGAACACTGAAGCTTTCTTT.

The chain recombines TRBV4-3 with TRBJ2-2; no reliable D call. The V gene lost 0 bases and the J gene lost 0 bases, with 5 bases spanning the gap. The germline V gene has CDR1 LGHNA and CDR2 YSLEER. The CDR3 has 15 amino acids. CDR3 bases: TGCGCCAGCAGCCAAGAGGGCGCGAACACCGGGGAGCTGTTTTTT. Translation: CASSQEGANTGELFF.

This chain connects TRBV7-9 to TRBJ2-7, with D perhaps TRBD1 (7 bases). The CDR3 runs 13 residues. V was shortened by 5 bases and J by 6 bases, with 14 bases between the two germline ends. CDR1 and CDR2 from the germline V gene are SEHNR and FQNEAQ (reference sequence). This chain's CDR3 is CASSAGGGSEQYF. As DNA, the CDR3 is TGTGCCAGCAGCGCAGGAGGGGGCTCCGAGCAGTACTTC.

The gene calls are TRBV7-9 and TRBJ1-1, with 10 bases fitting TRBD1. The V gene end was trimmed by 6 bases and the J gene end by 3 bases; junction bases not matched to a gene: 10. In germline, CDR1 is SEHNR, CDR2 FQNEAQ (reference sequence). This CDR3 has 16 residues. CDR3 protein: CASRDGQGVWYTEAFF. CDR3 nucleotides: TGTGCCAGCAGGGACGGACAGGGGGTTTGGTACACTGAAGCTTTCTTT.

V and J are TRBV6-1 and TRBJ2-7; no clear D. Deletions cut 1 base from V and 2 bases from J, with 12 bases between. CDR3 size: 15 residues. Germline-derived CDR1 and CDR2 are MNHNS and SASEGT. In DNA, the CDR3 is TGTGCCAGCAGTGAAGGGTGGGTCGGTCCCTACGAGCAGTACTTC. It yields the protein CASSEGWVGPYEQYF.

The chain combines TRBV24-1 with TRBJ2-2, with TRBD1 matching over 7 bases. This CDR3 spans 14 amino acids. Germline V CDR1 and CDR2: KGHDR, SFDVKD. The V gene end was trimmed by 3 bases and the J gene end by 7 bases; junction bases not matched to a gene: 4. The CDR3 reads CATSDPRGLGELFF. In nucleotides, the CDR3 is TGTGCCACCAGTGATCCTAGGGGGCTCGGGGAGCTGTTTTTT.

The sample holds a few counts of this clone. The rearrangement joins TRBV18 to TRBJ2-2; D gene ambiguous. Germline V gene data show CDR1 as KGHSH and CDR2 as LQKENI. Trimming cost V 7 bases and J 1 base, with 13 bases left between them. The CDR3 consists of 15 residues. The CDR3 protein is CASFETRGNTGELFF. As DNA, the CDR3 is TGTGCCAGCTTTGAAACCCGCGGGAACACCGGGGAGCTGTTTTTT.

This clone has just one count. The chain couples TRBV28 to TRBJ1-4; no clear D gene. Germline-derived CDR1 and CDR2 are MDHEN and SYDVKM. The CDR3 totals 13 residues. V was clipped by 4 bases and J by 8 bases, with 11 bases between them. The CDR3 loop is CASSSTVGEKLFF. The CDR3 region has the DNA TGTGCCAGCAGTTCCACCGTTGGGGAAAAACTGTTTTTT.

The CDR3 loop is CASSLGGANQPQHF. The CDR3, as DNA: TGTGCCAGCAGCTTGGGGGGGGCTAATCAGCCCCAGCATTTT. V is TRBV5-6 and J is TRBJ1-5; possible D gene TRBD1, 6 bases. The CDR3 is 14 amino acids. V dropped 0 bases and J dropped 4 bases, with 8 bases sitting between them. Germline-derived CDR1 and CDR2 are SGHDT and YYEEEE.

V usage is TRBV7-2 and J usage is TRBJ2-5; D remains unclear. Trimming removed 0 bases from V and 5 bases from J, with 7 bases in between. The germline gives CDR1 SGHTA, CDR2 FQGNSA. This CDR3 is built from 13 residues. The CDR3 region is CASSLAPGETQYF. The CDR3 DNA is TGTGCCAGCAGCTTAGCCCCCGGGGAGACCCAGTACTTC.

This chain links TRBV6-1 with TRBJ2-4; weak D call: TRBD1 (6 bases). Germline lookup yields CDR1 MNHNS and CDR2 SASEGT. The CDR3 is 13 amino acids. V lost 3 bases and J lost 6, with 9 bases in between. The DNA of the CDR3 is TGTGCCAGCAGTGATAGACAGGTAAACATTCAGTACTTC. This codes for CASSDRQVNIQYF.